These 21 T cell receptor beta chains share one sample of origin, sequenced in a study of blood T cell repertoires in COVID-19. Method: immunoSEQ multiplex PCR; TCRdb's copy keeps in-frame clones and lacks some. The sample consists of under 300,000 clones, about four fifths of them appearing once. Sample: peripheral blood. The receptor source for this set is a man older than 75 with acute or convalescent COVID-19.

The chain is built from TRBV15 and TRBJ2-3, with 8 bases fitting TRBD1. Germline values: CDR1 LNHNV, CDR2 YYDKDF (reference sequence). The CDR3 runs 17 residues. The junction had 7 bases not matched to a gene; V was cut back by 2 bases and J by 0 bases. CDR3 bases: TGTGCCACCAGCAGACCGGGACAGGCTACTAGCACAGATACGCAGTATTTT. Translation: CATSRPGQATSTDTQYF.

V usage is TRBV30 and J usage is TRBJ1-1; D remains ambiguous. CDR1 is GTSNPN and CDR2 is SVGIG in the germline V gene (reference sequence). The germline V and J ends were trimmed by 0 bases and 6 bases, with 26 bases remaining between them. The CDR3 consists of 18 residues. In nucleotides, the CDR3 is TGTGCCTGGAGTGTATTAAGAGGAGGCAGGAGTCTCACCGCTGAAGCTTTCTTT. It is translated as CAWSVLRGGRSLTAEAFF.

The rearrangement links TRBV5-1 to TRBJ2-1, with 8 bases that match TRBD1. From germline, CDR1 is SGHRS and CDR2 YFSETQ. Losses at the gene ends were 4 bases for V and 7 bases for J; bases not matched to a gene: 4. The CDR3 is 13 amino acids. Here the CDR3 DNA reads TGCGCCAGCAGCCAAGGACAGGGTAATGAGCAGTTCTTC. This encodes CASSQGQGNEQFF.

With regard to this clone: The sample has other DNA sequences that encode this CDR3 too. This sequence joins TRBV3-1 (or the pseudogene TRBV3-2) and TRBJ1-1; D gene ambiguous. V was cut by 1 base and J by 2 bases, with 5 bases left in between. From germline, CDR1 is LGHDT and CDR2 YNNKEL (reference sequence). This CDR3 is built from 13 residues. This CDR3 reads CASSQAVNTEAFF. Here the CDR3 DNA reads TGTGCCAGCAGCCAAGCAGTTAACACTGAAGCTTTCTTT.

The CDR3 DNA reads TGCGCCAGCAGCTTGGAGGCGGGGGCGGTTGCTTTCTTT. This sequence encodes CASSLEAGAVAFF. This chain joins TRBV5-1 and TRBJ1-1; TRBD1 is a possible D gene (6 bases). The CDR3 totals 13 residues. CDR1 and CDR2 from the germline V gene are SGHRS and YFSETQ. V lost 0 bases and J lost 11, with 14 bases in between.

The rearrangement uses TRBV3-1 (or the pseudogene TRBV3-2) and TRBJ1-2, with D maybe TRBD1 (5 bases). V was trimmed by 0 bases and J by 4 bases, leaving 15 bases between them. CDR1 and CDR2 (germline): LGHDT, YNNKEL (reference sequence). The CDR3 extends over 16 amino acids. The CDR3 coding sequence is TGTGCCAGCAGCCAAGACCCAGGGCAGAACTTCTATGGCTACACCTTC. Translated: CASSQDPGQNFYGYTF.

The gene calls are TRBV28 and TRBJ2-7; 9 nucleotides agree with TRBD1. The V gene end was trimmed by 5 bases and the J gene end by 3 bases; junction bases not matched to a gene: 11. Germline V CDR1 and CDR2: MDHEN, SYDVKM. This CDR3 is 16 amino acids long. The DNA for the CDR3 is TGTGCCAGCAGTCGACCGCAGGGACAGGGAATCTACGAGCAGTACTTC. Translated: CASSRPQGQGIYEQYF.

The chain joins TRBV18 to TRBJ2-7, with 11 bases fitting TRBD1. Germline lookup yields CDR1 KGHSH and CDR2 LQKENI. Losses at the gene ends were 3 bases for V and 6 bases for J; bases not matched to a gene: 7. The CDR3 runs to 15 residues. Here the CDR3 reads CASSPWTGGDPEQYF. For the CDR3, the DNA is TGTGCCAGCTCACCGTGGACAGGGGGCGATCCCGAGCAGTACTTC.

V and J are TRBV12-3 or TRBV12-4 and TRBJ1-2; 7 nucleotides agree with TRBD1. The CDR3 extends over 13 amino acids. J lost 4 bases, V lost 7 bases, and 6 bases had no gene match. The CDR3 region is CASTRDSLYGYTF. CDR3 bases: TGTGCCAGCACCCGGGACAGCCTCTATGGCTACACCTTC.

This chain joins TRBV11-2 and TRBJ2-7; 9 bases align to TRBD2. The CDR3 contains 18 residues. CDR1 and CDR2 (germline): SGHAT, FQNNGV. V dropped 5 bases and J dropped 6; count of bases not matched to a gene: 20. The CDR3 protein is CASSGKSERGDPRGEQYF. The CDR3 DNA reads as TGTGCCAGCAGCGGAAAGTCTGAGCGGGGGGACCCTAGGGGCGAGCAGTACTTC.

The chain links TRBV24-1 to TRBJ2-6; D is uncertain. The CDR3 loop spans 14 amino acids. Looked up from germline, CDR1 is KGHDR and CDR2 is SFDVKD. V lost 3 bases and J lost 6, with 8 bases in between. The CDR3 DNA reads TGTGCCACCAGTGATGCTAATGAGGCCAACGTCCTGACTTTC. Translated, it gives CATSDANEANVLTF.

This chain connects TRBV19 to TRBJ1-2; D perhaps matches TRBD1 (6 bases). Germline V gene sequence: CDR1 LNHDA, CDR2 SQIVND (reference sequence). The CDR3 runs 15 residues. With 6 bases removed from V and 0 bases from J, the gap between germline ends came to 14 bases. The CDR3 DNA reads TGTGCCAGTAGAGAGACAGGCCCATCTAACTATGGCTACACCTTC. It specifies CASRETGPSNYGYTF. The full variable domain, its missing parts supplied by reference TRBV19 and TRBJ1-2, is DGGITQSPKYLFRKEGQNVTLSCEQNLNHDAMYWYRQDPGQGLRLIYYSQIVNDFQKGDIAEGYSVSREKKESFPLTVTSAQKNPTAFYLCASRETGPSNYGYTFGSGTRLTVV.

This chain links TRBV19 with TRBJ2-3; D is perhaps TRBD1 (6 bases). Germline V CDR1 and CDR2: LNHDA, SQIVND (reference sequence). Between the trimmed V and J ends, which lost 5 bases and 0 bases, there was a span of 12 bases. This CDR3 comprises 15 residues. CDR3 loop: CASSWGQFSTDTQYF. The CDR3 DNA sequence: TGTGCCAGTAGTTGGGGGCAGTTTAGCACAGATACGCAGTATTTT.

The chain recombines TRBV3-1 (or the pseudogene TRBV3-2) with TRBJ1-5, with 7 bases aligning to TRBD1. The CDR3 is 14 amino acids. Germline V gene sequence: CDR1 LGHDT, CDR2 YNNKEL (reference sequence). The ends lost 4 bases at V and 3 bases at J; junction bases unmatched: 3. The CDR3 sequence: CASSPGQANQPQHF. Here the CDR3 DNA reads TGTGCCAGCAGCCCCGGACAGGCCAATCAGCCCCAGCATTTT.

The rearrangement uses TRBV3-1 (or the pseudogene TRBV3-2) and TRBJ1-1, with D hard to call. Trimming pared 2 bases from V and 3 bases from J, leaving 10 bases between. The CDR3 has 14 residues. CDR1 is LGHDT, CDR2 YNNKEL, per germline (reference sequence). The CDR3 coding sequence is TGTGCCAGCAGCCAAAGAACTCCGTACACTGAAGCTTTCTTT. It is translated as CASSQRTPYTEAFF.

The rearrangement uses TRBV11-1 and TRBJ2-1; D is ambiguous. From germline, CDR1 is SGHAT and CDR2 FQDESV (reference sequence). V lost 1 base and J lost 4, with 11 bases in between. The CDR3 extends over 15 amino acids. As DNA, the CDR3 is TGTGCCAGCAGCTTAGAGATCGGAGCGTACAATGAGCAGTTCTTC. Protein product: CASSLEIGAYNEQFF.

The CDR3 region has the DNA TGTGCCAGCAGCCGATCTAGCGGTACAAATGTCGCTGGGGCCAACGTCCTGACTTTC. Translated, it gives CASSRSSGTNVAGANVLTF. V usage is TRBV11-3 and J usage is TRBJ2-6; 7 bases fit TRBD2. The CDR3 totals 19 residues. The germline V gene encodes CDR1 SGHNT and CDR2 YENEEA. The J segment lost 2 bases and the V segment lost 5 bases, leaving 15 bases of the junction unmatched.

The CDR3 DNA is TGCGCCAGCAGCTTCAGGACAGTCCGGGGCCCATACACATACAATGAGCAGTTCTTC. Translated: CASSFRTVRGPYTYNEQFF. This chain uses TRBV5-1 with TRBJ2-1; TRBD1 might be the D (6 bases). V shed 2 bases and J shed 4 bases, with 25 bases lying between them. Germline CDR1 is SGHRS and CDR2 is YFSETQ. The CDR3 runs to 19 residues.

The chain links TRBV6-6 to TRBJ1-4; 12 bases are shared with TRBD1. Per germline, CDR1 MNHNY and CDR2 SVGAGI (reference sequence). CDR3 length: 16 amino acids. J gave up 6 bases and V 2 bases, and 4 bases lay outside the gene matches. CDR3 DNA: TGTGCCAGCAGTTACCAGGGACAGGGGGCGGATGAAAAACTGTTTTTT. This encodes CASSYQGQGADEKLFF.

The chain joins TRBV7-2 to TRBJ1-2; D call uncertain. The CDR3 is made up of 13 amino acids. V gave up 3 bases and J gave up 4 bases, with 9 bases separating them. CDR1 SGHTA and CDR2 FQGNSA come from the germline V gene. CDR3 DNA sequence: TGTGCCAGCAGCTTTGAGGTGAGCTATGGCTACACCTTC. It codes for CASSFEVSYGYTF.

The chain combines TRBV12-3 or TRBV12-4 with TRBJ2-7; a possible D gene is TRBD2 (6 bases). V gave up 6 bases and J gave up 5 bases, with 11 bases separating them. This CDR3 region has 12 residues. The CDR3 bases are TGTGCCAGCAGCCTGGGACTCCACGAGCAGTACTTC. Residues: CASSLGLHEQYF.